The sequence of this T cell receptor beta chain was determined in a study of cytomegalovirus exposure and HLA in healthy donors. As to this clone: Its target is not known.

PCR amplification relied on 60 Vbeta primers (plus 13 Jbeta primers). Measured with immunoSEQ multiplex PCR; TCRdb has only the in-frame clones, and not every one. Here the sample spans 120,000 to 150,000 clones, around 76% being singletons. Study-level findings and limits: Analysis was carried out at a later point, and it linked a missense DCLRE1C variant to TCR beta V- and J-gene trimming. Follow-up analysis seemed to connect common viral pathogens with several of the most significant clusters identified. Earlier analysis yielded a pattern in which most TCR beta V segments were productive about 87% or about 30% of the time. After further analysis at a later stage, around 17,000 TCR beta sequences were associated with HLA alleles at 0.05 false discovery rate.

CDR1 is ENHRY, CDR2 SYGVKD, per germline. With V trimmed by 0 bases and J by 0 bases, 4 bases remained unmatched. The CDR3 extends over 17 amino acids. The chain employs TRBV10-3 and TRBJ1-2; the match to TRBD1 covers 10 bases. The sample comprised PBMCs. This receptor was taken from a man aged 18-30 years in good health and CMV-seronegative. The chain's CDR3 is CAISESGQGKTNYGYTF. As DNA, the CDR3 is TGTGCCATCAGTGAGTCGGGACAGGGGAAAACTAACTATGGCTACACCTTC.